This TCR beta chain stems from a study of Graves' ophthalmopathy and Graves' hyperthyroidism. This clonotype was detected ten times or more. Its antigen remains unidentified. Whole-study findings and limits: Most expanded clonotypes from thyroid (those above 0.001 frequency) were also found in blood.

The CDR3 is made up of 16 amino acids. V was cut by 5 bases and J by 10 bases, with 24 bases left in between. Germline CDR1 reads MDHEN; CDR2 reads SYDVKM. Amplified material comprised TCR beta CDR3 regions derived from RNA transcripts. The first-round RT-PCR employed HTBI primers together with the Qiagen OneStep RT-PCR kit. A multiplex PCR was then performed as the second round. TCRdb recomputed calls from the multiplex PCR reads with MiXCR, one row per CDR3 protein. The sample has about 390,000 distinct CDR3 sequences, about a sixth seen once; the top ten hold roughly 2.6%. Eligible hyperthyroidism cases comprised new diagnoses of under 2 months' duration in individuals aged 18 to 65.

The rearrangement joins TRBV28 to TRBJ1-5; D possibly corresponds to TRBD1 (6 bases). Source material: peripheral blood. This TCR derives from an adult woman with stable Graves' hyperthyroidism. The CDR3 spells CASSTTRRGRGEPQHF. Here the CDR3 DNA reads TGTGCCAGCAGTACCACACGCAGGGGAAGAGGAGAACCCCAGCATTTT.